The 8 T cell receptor beta chains below were found in one sample sequenced in a study of cytotoxic CD8 clonotypes in ibrutinib-treated CLL. Profiling relied on immunoSEQ multiplex PCR, and the TCRdb table lists in-frame clones only, not all of them. The sample shows approximately 100,000 clones, about 72% of them seen only once. The sequencing here drew on PBMCs, taken after 12 months of ibrutinib treatment. These receptors were collected from a human donor with chronic lymphocytic leukemia.

This clone was seen only a few times. This sequence joins TRBV29-1 and TRBJ2-3, with 10 bases fitting TRBD2. Trimming took 5 bases from V and 4 from J; bases not matched to a gene: 6. Germline V CDR1 and CDR2: SQVTM, ANQGSEA. The CDR3 loop spans 14 amino acids. The CDR3 DNA is TGCAGCGTTCTAGCGGGGGCCCGCGCAGATACGCAGTATTTT. Translated: CSVLAGARADTQYF.

This clone appeared a few times. The chain couples TRBV19 to TRBJ2-4, with TRBD1 matching over 11 bases. The germline V gene has CDR1 LNHDA and CDR2 SQIVND (reference sequence). The CDR3 contains 15 residues. V lost 4 bases and J lost 8; bases outside the gene matches: 7. CDR3 in amino acids: CASSRTGTGGHIQYF. CDR3 bases: TGTGCCAGTAGTAGAACCGGGACAGGGGGACACATTCAGTACTTC.

This chain links TRBV5-6 with TRBJ1-2; D unresolved. Trimming removed 4 bases from V and 0 bases from J, with 10 bases in between. Looked up from germline, CDR1 is SGHDT and CDR2 is YYEEEE. There are 14 residues in the CDR3. The CDR3 sequence: CASSTGASNYGYTF. CDR3 nucleotide sequence: TGTGCCAGCAGCACCGGCGCTTCTAACTATGGCTACACCTTC.

This clone turned up a few times. J is TRBJ2-7 and V is TRBV11-3; TRBD2 matches 9 bases. V lost 5 bases and J lost 5; bases outside the gene matches: 16. The V gene's germline CDR1 is SGHNT and CDR2 YENEEA. The CDR3 spans 17 residues. This chain's CDR3 is CASSQGGSGGARNEQYF. CDR3 sequence (DNA): TGTGCCAGCAGCCAAGGTGGTAGCGGGGGCGCCAGGAACGAGCAGTACTTC.

This clone has just one count. This chain links TRBV7-9 with TRBJ2-1, with D tentatively TRBD2 (6 bases). Germline V gene lookup returns CDR1 SEHNR and CDR2 FQNEAQ (reference sequence). CDR3 length: 16 residues. V was shortened by 3 bases and J by 0 bases, with 12 bases between the two germline ends. CDR3 sequence (DNA): TGTGCCAGCAGCTTGGGCGGGGAGAGCTCCTACAATGAGCAGTTCTTC. This gives the protein CASSLGGESSYNEQFF.

The chain carries TRBV5-4 and TRBJ1-6; D not certain. Deletions cut 3 bases from V and 10 bases from J, with 17 bases between. Germline CDR1 SGHNT, CDR2 YYREEE (reference sequence). The CDR3 contains 15 residues. The CDR3 region is CASSSTTQTGSPLHF. The CDR3 DNA reads as TGTGCCAGCAGCTCGACGACTCAAACTGGGTCACCCCTCCACTTT.

This clone has only a few counts. The rearrangement joins TRBV30 to TRBJ2-1; 14 nucleotides line up with TRBD2. Trimming took 8 bases from V and 0 from J; bases not matched to a gene: 9. The CDR3 extends over 17 amino acids. The V gene's germline CDR1 is GTSNPN and CDR2 SVGIG (reference sequence). CDR3 protein: CATGTSGGPRSYNEQFF. CDR3 nucleotide sequence: TGTGCCACCGGGACTAGCGGGGGACCGCGCTCCTACAATGAGCAGTTCTTC.

V gene TRBV2 combines with J gene TRBJ2-2; possibly TRBD1 or TRBD2 for D (5 bases each). The length of the CDR3 is 16 residues. CDR1 SNHLY and CDR2 FYNNEI come from the germline V gene. The ends were cut back, 5 bases at V and 0 bases at J, with 13 bases in the middle. CDR3: CASSYMGVSNTGELFF. The CDR3 nucleotides read TGTGCCAGCAGTTATATGGGGGTCTCGAACACCGGGGAGCTGTTTTTT.